This T cell receptor beta chain was recovered during a study of cytomegalovirus exposure and HLA in healthy donors. Looking at the study overall: Among the approximately 430 donors who were genotyped, around 77% fell in the genetic ancestry cluster that is associated with self-reported Caucasian donors.

The CDR3 is 16 residues long. Per the germline V gene, CDR1 is SEHNR and CDR2 is FQNEAQ (reference sequence). Trimming left V 11 bases short and J 0 bases short, with 20 bases between. This PCR relied on a set of 60 Vbeta primers and 13 Jbeta primers. Assay used: immunoSEQ multiplex PCR; TCRdb lists only in-frame clones, some missing. The sample has 120,000 or so clones, around three quarters seen once. As to this clone: Its antigen is not identified.

At sampling all donors were nominally healthy, likely with unrecorded immune exposures. Overall study results and limits: Owing to their indistinguishability, certain V segments, notably TRBV6-2 and TRBV6-3, were excluded.

Sample: PBMCs. This clonotype originated in a woman aged 45 to 65 in good health and CMV-seronegative. The gene calls are TRBV7-9 and TRBJ2-1, with D perhaps TRBD2 (6 bases). CDR3 loop: CAGTEARGSSYNEQFF. CDR3 sequence (DNA): TGTGCCGGTACCGAAGCGCGGGGCAGCTCCTACAATGAGCAGTTCTTC.